These T cell receptor beta chains were read from a single sample in a study of PD-L1 blockade in urothelial cancer. Method: immunoSEQ multiplex PCR; TCRdb's copy keeps in-frame clones and lacks some. Altogether fewer than 85,000 clones are present, roughly 90% being singletons, with the ten largest covering approximately 11%. Sample: PBMCs, taken around atezolizumab (anti-PD-L1) treatment. All receptors derive from a man aged 55 to 69 with urothelial cancer. Each CDR3 is given with its conserved first and last residue.

v_gene	CDR3aa
TRBV19	CASSDGTFTPYEQYF
TRBV9	CASSRPLTGGTGELFF
TRBV28	CASRTLGAGANVLTF
TRBV9	CASSVLSSDGELFF
TRBV9	CASSPRRGRPNEKLFF
TRBV6-5	CASSSPTGTRGYTF
TRBV7-3	CASSFGDTQYF
TRBV11-3	CASSLARAGSPLHF
TRBV11-3	CASSLDEYNEQFF
TRBV28	CASSLGANNEQFF
TRBV11-3	CASTQGGTGGGTDTQYF
TRBV9	CASSTFSGGAVGDTQYF
TRBV29-1	CSVARLAGLYNEQFF
TRBV5-3	CARSFTTGAQHF
TRBV2	CASNSDYGYTF
TRBV18	CASSPTPDVGGAEAFF
TRBV5-1	CASSKFLMGGNEKLFF
TRBV7-9	CASSLLAESSYEQYF
TRBV19	CASARRMGLAATTDTQYF
TRBV30	CAWSAWTAQETQYF
TRBV9	CASSVGGALNHEQYF
TRBV14	CASSQGARSDTQYF
TRBV30	CAWSVVSGRVFF
TRBV11-2	CASSLAQGLIYEQYF
TRBV5-6	CASSLGLVNTEAFF
TRBV9	CASSVELAGPYEQYF
TRBV9	CASSVDIGELETQYF
TRBV7-3	CASSFQGGGETQYF
TRBV28	CATRKTGTPYEQYF
TRBV19	CASSIQSGLNQPQHF
TRBV2	CATQPGADEKLFF
TRBV9	CASSVEEGWSNTIYF
TRBV9	CASSVETGGYYGYTF
TRBV29-1	CSVGPLAGSGELFF
TRBV9	CASSVLGQNVNEQFF
TRBV7-8	CASSTYGGATEAFF
TRBV7-2	CASSPTSGGLYEQYF
TRBV19	CASASWGQGFSVNYGYTF
TRBV5-4	CASSSGQGPYEQYF
TRBV7-9	CASGLSRGFSGNTIYF
TRBV2	CARPRDRHQPQHF
TRBV2	CASREGHWDIQYF
TRBV5-1	CASLNRDRGLAGVKETQYF
TRBV19	CASSFPSRRKETQYF
TRBV2	CASSERGNTEAFF
TRBV21-1	CASRGLGQGAYEQYF
TRBV11-3	CASSLSGGAMVDTQYF
TRBV7-9	CASSPGVNQPQHF
TRBV29-1	CSAGVGDTQYF